A selection of T cell receptor beta chains follows, all from one sample in a study of blood T cell repertoires in COVID-19. The method was immunoSEQ multiplex PCR; TCRdb's version includes in-frame clones alone and lacks a portion of them. Of around 190,000 clones in the sample, 87% are singletons; the top ten hold around 10%. Input material: PBMCs or T cells enriched from blood (not recorded which). Receptors originate from a man younger than 30 with acute COVID-19. The CDR3 runs from the conserved cysteine through the conserved F or W. The D gene is left open where the match is weak. The size field is filled for only some rows; it gives once, few, many or a size class.

j_call d_call v_call cdr3_length clone_size cdr3_aa cdr3_nt
TRBJ2-3 TRBD2 TRBV6-4 14 . CASSETSGSDTQYF TGTGCCAGCAGTGAGACGAGCGGGAGTGATACGCAGTATTTT
TRBJ2-2 . TRBV4-2 14 . CASSRTVNTGELFF TGTGCCAGCAGCCGGACAGTTAACACCGGGGAGCTGTTTTTT
TRBJ2-3 TRBD2 TRBV3-1/TRBV3-2 19 . CASSPEPGLAGTSTDTQYF TGTGCCAGCAGTCCCGAACCGGGACTAGCGGGGACTAGCACAGATACGCAGTATTTT
TRBJ2-1 . TRBV2 14 . CASSDGGGENEQFF TGTGCCAGCAGTGACGGGGGAGGTGAGAATGAGCAGTTCTTC
TRBJ2-3 . TRBV29-1 16 . CSVDGIGGRGTDTQYF TGCAGCGTTGATGGCATTGGAGGGCGGGGCACAGATACGCAGTATTTT
TRBJ1-1 . TRBV27 16 . CASSPDGLTMNTEAFF TGTGCCAGCAGTCCCGACGGACTGACCATGAACACTGAAGCTTTCTTT
TRBJ2-7 TRBD1 TRBV7-2 14 . CASSLTGQDDEQYF TGTGCCAGCAGTCTAACAGGACAGGACGACGAGCAGTACTTC
TRBJ2-7 TRBD1 TRBV7-9 15 . CASSSTGTAPYEQYF TGTGCCAGCAGCTCCACCGGGACAGCCCCCTACGAGCAGTACTTC
TRBJ2-3 . TRBV28 17 . CASSPILVGSATDTQYF TGTGCCAGCAGTCCAATCCTCGTAGGGAGTGCCACAGATACGCAGTATTTT
TRBJ2-3 TRBD2 TRBV6-5 16 once CASSLRTSGGTDTQYF TGTGCCAGCAGTTTAAGAACTAGCGGTGGGACAGATACGCAGTATTTT
TRBJ2-7 . TRBV6-5 14 . CASSYSSRYNEQYF TGTGCCAGCAGTTATAGCTCTAGGTACAACGAGCAGTACTTC
TRBJ2-2 TRBD1 TRBV7-7 15 . CASSRAQGAFGELFF TGTGCTAGCAGCCGGGCCCAGGGGGCCTTCGGGGAGCTGTTTTTT
TRBJ2-3 . TRBV30 12 . CAWVEGTDTQYF TGTGCCTGGGTAGAGGGCACAGATACGCAGTATTTT